A single TCR beta chain is shown here with its context. Antigen specificity is unknown. The sample originates from a study of blood T cells in healthy people across ages. Broader study findings: Long-lived donors exceeded aged donors in naive CD4+ cells and diversity.

Next came a second PCR, run for about 7 to 12 cycles, which used a sample-barcoded 5' primer along with a J-beta primer mix. Each of the cDNA molecules was tagged by a template-switch adaptor with 12 random nucleotides. TCRdb processed the 5' RACE reads anew with MiXCR; each CDR3 protein has one entry. This sample has under 750,000 distinct CDR3 sequences; around half occur once, and the top ten carry 20% to 25%. Germline V gene lookup returns CDR1 SGHAT and CDR2 FQDESV (reference sequence). With 1 base clipped from V and 2 bases from J, the junction kept 7 bases outside the gene matches. CDR3 length: 17 residues.

This sequence originates from an elderly man in good health. Sequencing was performed on blood. The rearrangement uses TRBV11-1 and TRBJ2-5; 10 bases fit TRBD2. CDR3 amino acids: CASSLVGRTSGQETQYF. As DNA, the CDR3 is TGTGCCAGCAGCTTAGTAGGGAGGACTAGCGGACAAGAGACCCAGTACTTC.